This T cell receptor (beta chain) was documented in a study of cytomegalovirus exposure and HLA in healthy donors. Broader study findings: In a later analysis, several top co-occurrence clusters appeared linked to parvovirus B19, influenza, CMV and Epstein-Barr virus. The study put 150 or so TCR beta chains on its list as cytomegalovirus-associated.

Healthy bone marrow donors supplied every sample. Losses at the gene ends were 0 bases for V and 2 bases for J; bases not matched to a gene: 5. CDR1 is LGHNA and CDR2 is YSLEER in the germline V gene. The CDR3 covers 16 residues. Primers included in the PCR were 60 Vbeta and 13 Jbeta primers. In the authors' methods: The authors later counted roughly 76 million unique TCR beta chains, roughly 10 million of them shared. TCRdb's copy holds only in-frame clones and misses some; the assay was immunoSEQ multiplex PCR. The V and J calls and clone size are taken from that table; D and trimming were inferred from the DNA. The table lists about 140,000 clones. Of note for this clone: Its antigen is not known.

The chain combines TRBV4-3 with TRBJ2-3, with 7 positions matching TRBD2. This clonotype originated in a woman aged 18-30 years in good health and CMV-seronegative. Material: PBMCs. The CDR3 loop reads CASSQDLAGVTDTQYF. The DNA of the CDR3 is TGCGCCAGCAGCCAAGATTTGGCGGGAGTCACAGATACGCAGTATTTT.